This T cell receptor (beta chain) was sequenced during a study of human T cells and chemical hapten exposure. As to time point: pre-sensitization, week 0. The treatment denotes: therapeutic diphenylcyclopropenone sensitization with weekly scalp DPC. The CDR3 extends over 14 amino acids. In germline, CDR1 is SGHNT, CDR2 YYREEE (reference sequence). With 5 bases clipped from V and 2 bases from J, the junction kept 5 bases outside the gene matches. This clonotype was detected only a few times. In TCRdb, the RACE reads were re-called with MiXCR into one record per CDR3 protein. The data contain around 260,000 distinct CDR3 sequences, 7% to 10% of them singletons.

This rearrangement joins TRBV5-4 to TRBJ1-1; 8 nucleotides match TRBD1. The clonotype was recovered from a woman aged 40-49 years with alopecia areata. Some clones in this sample may be carry-over from other donors' samples. This sample comprised whole blood, obtained in connection with sensitization to the hapten diphenylcyclopropenone (DPC). In DNA, the CDR3 is TGTGCCAGCAGAGGACAGGGAACTAACACTGAAGCTTTCTTT. Translation: CASRGQGTNTEAFF.